The rows below give T cell receptor beta chains drawn from one sample of a study of regulatory T cells in long-lasting Graves disease. TCRdb analysed the multiplex PCR reads with MiXCR anew, one entry per CDR3 protein. The top ten hold 45% to 70% of the sample, which has a few hundred thousand distinct CDR3 sequences, 20% to 25% seen once. Sample: peripheral blood mononuclear cells (PBMCs), taken when the disease was refractory, from a patient treated with antithyroid drugs. The origin of the receptors is a female donor with Graves disease. Each CDR3 is given with its conserved first and last residue. D genes are given only for firm matches. Clone size is given for some rows only: seen once, a few or many times, or a class if the clone is expanded.

cdr3_length clone_size d_call j_call v_call cdr3_nt cdr3_aa
13 many - TRBJ1-1 TRBV5-1 TGCGCCAGCAGCTTGAACCAGGGCAACAGAGCTTTCTTT CASSLNQGNRAFF
15 - TRBD2 TRBJ2-7 TRBV9 TGTGCCAGCAGCGTAGCTGTGGGAGGGACCTACGAGCAGTACTTC CASSVAVGGTYEQYF
14 - - TRBJ2-7 TRBV28 TGTGCCAACAGCCTAGACAGTTTGCTTTACGAGCAGTACTTC CANSLDSLLYEQYF
15 - - TRBJ2-3 TRBV29-1 TGCAGCGTTGTCTTGGGGAGTGGGGCGACAGATACGCAGTATTTT CSVVLGSGATDTQYF
15 - - TRBJ1-5 TRBV6-5 TGTGCCAGCAGTTCCCTAGGACAGCTACATCAGCCCCAGCATTTT CASSSLGQLHQPQHF
14 - TRBD1 TRBJ1-4 TRBV7-2 TGTGCCAGCAGCTCGACAGGGGTGCGTGAAAAACTGTTTTTT CASSSTGVREKLFF
15 many TRBD1 TRBJ1-1 TRBV28 TGTGCCAGCAGTCCCGAGACAGGGGGCAGGACTGAAGCTTTCTTT CASSPETGGRTEAFF
12 few TRBD1 TRBJ1-5 TRBV20-1 TGCAGTGGACAGGGTGGGAACCAGCCCCAGCATTTT CSGQGGNQPQHF
15 - TRBD1 TRBJ2-4 TRBV5-1 TGCGCCAGCAGCATAGGGGACAGGGGGCAAAACATTCAGTACTTC CASSIGDRGQNIQYF
15 many - TRBJ1-2 TRBV15 TGTGCCACCAGCAGAGATCTCGCGCCTCGGGATGGCTACACCTTC CATSRDLAPRDGYTF
12 - - TRBJ1-1 TRBV28 TGTGCCAGCGACAATTATCAGGGTTCAGCTTTCTTT CASDNYQGSAFF
15 many TRBD2 TRBJ2-4 TRBV7-9 TGTGCCAGCAGCCCCGGGACTAGCGTCTTGAACATTCAGTACTTC CASSPGTSVLNIQYF
14 once - TRBJ1-1 TRBV5-1 TGCGCCAGCAGCGCGGGAATACAGGGCACTGAAGCTTTCTTT CASSAGIQGTEAFF
14 - TRBD2 TRBJ2-5 TRBV30 TGTGCCTGGAGGGCCAGCGGGAGAGGAGAGACCCAGTACTTC CAWRASGRGETQYF
13 - - TRBJ1-2 TRBV29-1 TGCAGCGTTGAAGACCCGGGGATCGGAGATAGTCTCTTC CSVEDPGIGDSLF